This entry lists 18 T cell receptor beta chains sequenced from one sample in a study of T cell changes during pregnancy in multiple sclerosis (dated by TCRdb to about 2019). The library was built by means of the immunoSEQ multiplex PCR assay. Imported from immuneACCESS, the table was reduced by TCRdb to in-frame sequences with V and J called. These copies leave out some clones; in studies compared against another copy, an unresolved V gene accounts for under half, and the cause of the remainder is not known. The sample includes 40,000 or so clones, with 90% observed a single time. The top ten clonotypes cover almost 5.5% of the sample. The sample was peripheral blood, taken in the third trimester of pregnancy. These receptor sequences come from a female donor in good health, enrolled as a control in a pregnancy study.

The V gene is TRBV18, the J gene TRBJ1-2; D might be TRBD1 (5 bases). Germline-derived CDR1 and CDR2 are KGHSH and LQKENI. The CDR3 sequence is 16 residues long. V was cut by 2 bases and J by 0 bases, with 13 bases left in between. The DNA for the CDR3 is TGTGCCAGCTCACCATGGGGGGAGATCTCTAACTATGGCTACACCTTC. Its translation is CASSPWGEISNYGYTF.

The J gene is TRBJ1-1, the V gene TRBV28, with no clear D. The CDR3 is made up of 16 amino acids. V was pared by 2 bases and J by 5 bases, with 18 bases between. Germline CDR1 MDHEN, CDR2 SYDVKM. CDR3 nucleotide sequence: TGTGCCAGCAGTTTACCCTCCTCTCGAACCAGGACTGAAGCTTTCTTT. It yields the protein CASSLPSSRTRTEAFF. Together with reference TRBV28 and TRBJ1-1, the CDR3 gives the full variable domain: DVKVTQSSRYLVKRTGEKVFLECVQDMDHENMFWYRQDPGLGLRLIYFSYDVKMKEKGDIPEGYSVSREKKERFSLILESASTNQTSMYLCASSLPSSRTRTEAFFGQGTRLTVV.

The chain recombines TRBV29-1 with TRBJ2-5, with 10 nucleotides matching TRBD2. The CDR3 runs 16 residues. Germline-derived CDR1 and CDR2 are SQVTM and ANQGSEA. Trimming took 4 bases from V and 5 from J; bases not matched to a gene: 13. In nucleotides, the CDR3 is TGCAGCGTTGGGGGGACTAGCGCGACCTTGGCGGAGACCCAGTACTTC. It yields the protein CSVGGTSATLAETQYF.

The gene calls are TRBV28 and TRBJ1-5; 10 bases agree with TRBD1. From germline, CDR1 is MDHEN and CDR2 SYDVKM. The CDR3 has 15 residues. The CDR3 sequence is CAMGQGKNSNQPQHF. CDR3 sequence (DNA): TGTGCGATGGGACAGGGGAAAAATAGCAATCAGCCCCAGCATTTT.

V is TRBV7-7 and J is TRBJ2-7; 9 bases agree with TRBD1. Looked up from germline, CDR1 is SSHAT and CDR2 is FNYEAQ (reference sequence). Germline trimming cut 0 bases from V and 7 bases from J; bases unmatched to any gene: 7. The length of the CDR3 is 15 residues. CDR3 in amino acids: CASSLALGTGQEQYF. DNA for the CDR3: TGTGCCAGCAGCTTAGCCCTGGGGACAGGGCAAGAGCAGTACTTC.

The chain has TRBV6-1 and TRBJ2-1; D is possibly TRBD2 (6 bases). V was trimmed by 3 bases and J by 2 bases, leaving 17 bases between them. There are 17 residues in the CDR3. The germline CDR1 and CDR2 sequences are MNHNS and SASEGT. DNA for the CDR3: TGTGCCAGCAGTGACCTCGGGGCGGGAAGCACCTACAATGAGCAGTTCTTC. Translating gives CASSDLGAGSTYNEQFF.

This clone came up once. CDR3 nucleotide sequence: TGTGCCAGCAGCCAAGATGGAGGGAGCCCCTACAATGAGCAGTTCTTC. The encoded protein is CASSQDGGSPYNEQFF. The chain recombines TRBV4-2 with TRBJ2-1, with D tentatively TRBD2 (6 bases). Trimming stripped 0 bases from V and 2 bases from J, with 11 bases between. The CDR3 is 16 amino acids. The germline CDR1 and CDR2 sequences are LGHNA and YNFKEQ.

The CDR3, as DNA: TGTGCCAGCAGTGGGATTTTCGGGAGTGGAGCAGATACGCAGTATTTT. It translates to CASSGIFGSGADTQYF. The chain links TRBV28 to TRBJ2-3; weak D call: TRBD2 (6 bases). Between the trimmed V and J ends, which lost 5 bases and 4 bases, there was a span of 19 bases. This CDR3 comprises 16 residues. CDR1 and CDR2 (germline): MDHEN, SYDVKM.

The V gene is TRBV2, the J gene TRBJ2-1; 10 bases are a match to TRBD2. The CDR3 runs 13 residues. Germline V gene lookup returns CDR1 SNHLY and CDR2 FYNNEI. V was pared by 0 bases and J by 16 bases, with 6 bases of the junction left unmatched. The CDR3 spells CASSEAVSGGAFF. The CDR3 DNA follows: TGTGCCAGCAGTGAAGCGGTCAGCGGGGGGGCCTTCTTC.

This chain joins TRBV6-5 and TRBJ2-7, with TRBD2 identical over 12 bases. V gave up 2 bases and J gave up 4 bases; unmatched junction bases: 6. Germline-derived CDR1 and CDR2 are MNHEY and SVGAGI. This CDR3 is built from 16 residues. CDR3 nucleotide sequence: TGTGCCAGCAGTTACCTTACTAGCGGGGGGAATTACGAGCAGTACTTC. It is translated as CASSYLTSGGNYEQYF.

The chain employs TRBV7-2 and TRBJ2-7; no firm D call. V lost 3 bases and J 6 bases, leaving 15 bases between the germline ends. The CDR3 runs 14 residues. Germline V gene data show CDR1 as SGHTA and CDR2 as FQGNSA. The CDR3 loop reads CASSLVKSSTEQYF. CDR3 nucleotides: TGTGCCAGCAGCTTGGTGAAGAGTTCTACCGAGCAGTACTTC.

The chain is built from TRBV19 and TRBJ2-2; 7 nucleotides agree with TRBD1. The CDR3 loop spans 15 amino acids. V lost 7 bases, J lost 3 bases, and 8 bases stayed unmatched. Germline V gene data show CDR1 as LNHDA and CDR2 as SQIVND (reference sequence). CDR3 in DNA: TGTGCCAGTACTCTCGGTGACAGGGACACCGGGGAGCTGTTTTTT. This translates into CASTLGDRDTGELFF.

This clone was counted once. The chain is built from TRBV6-5 and TRBJ1-6, with TRBD1 identical over 8 bases. With V trimmed by 1 base and J by 7 bases, 0 bases remained unmatched. CDR3 length equals 14 residues. The germline gives CDR1 MNHEY, CDR2 SVGAGI. CDR3 sequence: CASSYWTGNSPLHF. CDR3 in DNA: TGTGCCAGCAGTTACTGGACAGGGAATTCACCCCTCCACTTT.

The gene calls are TRBV5-1 and TRBJ1-4; D remains ambiguous. There are 14 residues in the CDR3. V lost 4 bases to trimming and J lost 7 bases, with 14 bases between them. Germline V gene lookup returns CDR1 SGHRS and CDR2 YFSETQ. In DNA, the CDR3 is TGCGCCAGCAGCCTACCGGGAGAGAGTGAAAAACTGTTTTTT. Translated, it gives CASSLPGESEKLFF.

This clone appeared once. The genes are TRBV18 and TRBJ1-1; TRBD1 matches at 7 bases. Germline V gene lookup returns CDR1 KGHSH and CDR2 LQKENI. The V gene end was trimmed by 4 bases and the J gene end by 1 base; junction bases not matched to a gene: 0. The CDR3 is 13 residues long. The DNA for the CDR3 is TGTGCCAGCTCACGGACAGGGAACACTGAAGCTTTCTTT. Amino acids: CASSRTGNTEAFF.

This chain uses TRBV7-9 with TRBJ2-7; D uncertain. Trimming took 6 bases from V and 0 from J, leaving 9 bases between them. There are 13 residues in the CDR3. The germline CDR1 and CDR2 sequences are SEHNR and FQNEAQ (reference sequence). In nucleotides, the CDR3 is TGTGCCAGCAGTCGTCCGAGCTCCTACGAGCAGTACTTC. Protein product: CASSRPSSYEQYF.

This CDR3 is CASSVSGGTGELFF. The CDR3 coding sequence is TGTGCCAGCAGCGTCTCAGGGGGCACCGGGGAGCTGTTTTTT. The chain links TRBV9 to TRBJ2-2; 7 nucleotides agree with TRBD1. This CDR3 is built from 14 residues. V lost 2 bases and J lost 4; bases outside the gene matches: 2. Germline V gene sequence: CDR1 SGDLS, CDR2 YYNGEE. Using reference TRBV9 and TRBJ2-2 for the parts outside the CDR3, the full variable domain is DSGVTQTPKHLITATGQRVTLRCSPRSGDLSVYWYQQSLDQGLQFLIQYYNGEERAKGNILERFSAQQFPDLHSELNLSSLELGDSALYFCASSVSGGTGELFFGEGSRLTVL.

Here the CDR3 reads CASSADFGQSSGYTF. The CDR3 coding sequence is TGTGCCAGTAGTGCAGACTTCGGACAGAGCTCTGGCTACACCTTC. The chain employs TRBV19 and TRBJ1-2, with TRBD1 as a possible D gene (6 bases). The CDR3 has 15 residues. Germline V gene lookup returns CDR1 LNHDA and CDR2 SQIVND (reference sequence). The V end was cut by 5 bases, the J end by 7 bases, with 20 bases between.